Listed below are T cell receptor beta chains from one sample, sequenced in a study of blood T cell repertoires in COVID-19. The repertoire was sequenced with immunoSEQ multiplex PCR; TCRdb's copy has only in-frame clones and lacks some. The table includes over 60,000 clones, approximately 78% detected once. Sample: peripheral blood. Receptors were obtained from a human donor in a cohort sampled during active COVID-19. Both conserved end residues are part of each CDR3. D genes are given only for firm matches. Expanded clones are given a class, and other clones once, few, many or no size at all.

d_call j_call clone_size v_call cdr3_aa cdr3_nt
. TRBJ1-1 . TRBV6-5 CASSFLPGGGTEAFF TGTGCCAGCAGTTTCCTACCGGGAGGGGGAACTGAAGCTTTCTTT
TRBD2 TRBJ2-7 . TRBV2 CASSSSGYSYEQYF TGTGCCAGCAGTTCTAGCGGATACTCCTACGAGCAGTACTTC
. TRBJ2-5 . TRBV19 CASSITGGVQKTQYF TGTGCCAGTAGTATTACAGGGGGGGTCCAAAAGACCCAGTACTTC
. TRBJ2-5 . TRBV28 CASSSFAGRNQETQYF TGTGCCAGCAGCTCGTTCGCGGGAAGAAACCAAGAGACCCAGTACTTC
. TRBJ2-7 . TRBV19 CATSPGTYSYEQYF TGTGCCACCTCACCCGGGACTTACTCCTACGAGCAGTACTTC
. TRBJ2-7 once TRBV5-1 CASSLTISTYEQYF TGCGCCAGCAGCCTAACCATCTCCACCTACGAGCAGTACTTC
TRBD2 TRBJ2-5 . TRBV11-2 CASSLDREGRETQYF TGTGCCAGCAGCTTAGACCGGGAGGGCCGGGAGACCCAGTACTTC
TRBD1 TRBJ1-1 . TRBV2 CASRRGQGPLVAFF TGTGCCAGCAGGCGGGGACAGGGGCCCTTAGTAGCTTTCTTT
TRBD1 TRBJ1-4 . TRBV28 CASSSTQGQVEEKLFF TGTGCCAGCAGTTCAACCCAGGGACAGGTGGAGGAAAAACTGTTTTTT
. TRBJ1-2 few TRBV4-1 CASSQDARANYGYTF TGCGCCAGCAGCCAAGATGCGCGGGCTAACTATGGCTACACCTTC
TRBD2 TRBJ2-7 few TRBV7-3 CASSLGLAPSYEQYF TGTGCCAGCAGCCTAGGACTAGCGCCATCCTACGAGCAGTACTTC
TRBD1 TRBJ1-2 . TRBV28 CASSVGQAYGYTF TGTGCCAGCAGTGTGGGACAGGCCTATGGCTACACCTTC
. TRBJ1-5 . TRBV6-2/TRBV6-3 CASSYSQGNQPQHF TGTGCCAGCAGTTACTCCCAGGGGAATCAGCCCCAGCATTTT
TRBD1 TRBJ2-2 few TRBV5-1 CASSSAGTGGTGELFF TGCGCCAGCAGCTCTGCCGGGACAGGTGGCACCGGGGAGCTGTTTTTT
TRBD2 TRBJ2-7 once TRBV7-9 CASSLALAGGSPYEQYF TGTGCCAGCAGCTTAGCACTAGCGGGAGGCTCCCCCTACGAGCAGTACTTC
. TRBJ2-1 . TRBV14 CASSRGIEQFF TGTGCCAGCAGCCGAGGGATCGAGCAGTTCTTC
. TRBJ2-7 . TRBV7-9 CASSPAYEQYF TGTGCCAGCAGCCCCGCCTACGAGCAGTACTTC
TRBD1 TRBJ1-2 . TRBV6-6 CASIIPGQPAYGYTF TGTGCCAGCATCATTCCGGGACAGCCAGCCTATGGCTACACCTTC
. TRBJ2-3 . TRBV30 CAWSVDSASTDTQYF TGTGCCTGGAGTGTAGACAGTGCTAGCACAGATACGCAGTATTTT
TRBD2 TRBJ2-7 few TRBV6-5 CASEPGLGAYEQYF TGTGCCAGCGAGCCGGGACTAGGGGCCTACGAGCAGTACTTC
. TRBJ1-2 . TRBV28 CASSTGTSVLSYGYTF TGTGCCAGCAGCACCGGGACAAGCGTCCTGAGCTATGGCTACACCTTC
TRBD2 TRBJ2-1 . TRBV9 CASSGGLAGVTNEQFF TGTGCCAGCAGCGGAGGACTAGCGGGAGTAACCAATGAGCAGTTCTTC
. TRBJ1-5 . TRBV28 CASSPSSQPQHF TGTGCCAGCAGTCCGTCGAGTCAGCCCCAGCATTTT
. TRBJ2-3 . TRBV19 CATEGGSVVGSTDTQYF TGTGCCACCGAGGGAGGTAGCGTGGTGGGGAGCACAGATACGCAGTATTTT
TRBD1 TRBJ2-7 . TRBV23-1 CASSHPGKGARNEQYF TGCGCCAGCAGTCATCCCGGGAAGGGGGCTAGGAACGAGCAGTACTTC
. TRBJ1-6 . TRBV20-1 CSASPARGNSPLHF TGCAGTGCTAGTCCCGCTAGAGGGAATTCACCCCTCCACTTT
TRBD2 TRBJ2-1 . TRBV7-8 CASSRLTSGSINWQFF TGTGCCAGCAGCCGCCTTACTAGCGGGAGTATCAATTGGCAGTTCTTC
. TRBJ2-2 . TRBV7-2 CASSFGGPGELFF TGTGCCAGCAGCTTTGGAGGCCCCGGGGAGCTGTTTTTT
. TRBJ1-3 . TRBV24-1 CATSEVNRVPGNTIYF TGTGCCACCAGTGAGGTAAACAGGGTACCTGGAAACACCATATATTTT
TRBD1 TRBJ1-3 once TRBV6-5 CASSPGGIAGNTIYF TGTGCCAGTAGTCCAGGGGGAATAGCTGGAAACACCATATATTTT
. TRBJ2-1 . TRBV14 CASSQEGGEQFF TGTGCCAGCAGCCAAGAGGGAGGTGAGCAGTTCTTC
. TRBJ2-7 . TRBV18 CASSPPASRGGEQYF TGTGCCAGCTCACCACCGGCGAGCAGGGGCGGCGAGCAGTACTTC
. TRBJ2-7 once TRBV10-3 CAISGGVHEQYF TGTGCCATCAGTGGCGGGGTACACGAGCAGTACTTC
. TRBJ1-4 . TRBV28 CASSLPLSSATNEKLFF TGTGCCAGCAGCCTACCCCTCTCGTCTGCAACTAATGAAAAACTGTTTTTT
TRBD2 TRBJ2-1 . TRBV18 CASSPPGAGLAWNEQFF TGTGCCAGCTCACCACCGGGAGCGGGACTAGCTTGGAATGAGCAGTTCTTC
. TRBJ2-7 . TRBV5-1 CASRSAQGTSYEQYF TGCGCCAGCAGGAGCGCCCAGGGGACGTCCTACGAGCAGTACTTC
. TRBJ1-1 . TRBV19 CASSTNGIYMNTEAFF TGTGCCAGTAGTACGAACGGGATTTACATGAACACTGAAGCTTTCTTT
TRBD1 TRBJ1-6 . TRBV27 CASSPGQLMVWSPLHF TGTGCCAGCAGTCCGGGACAGTTAATGGTTTGGTCACCCCTCCACTTT
TRBD1 TRBJ2-1 . TRBV2 CASSGQGVGNEQFF TGTGCCAGCAGTGGACAGGGCGTGGGGAATGAGCAGTTCTTC
. TRBJ1-6 . TRBV27 CASSSDSYRDSPLHF TGTGCCAGCAGTTCGGACTCATACAGGGATTCACCCCTCCACTTT
TRBD1 TRBJ1-6 . TRBV6-5 CASTPTGTNSPLHF TGTGCCAGCACTCCGACAGGGACTAATTCACCCCTCCACTTT
. TRBJ2-3 . TRBV3-1/TRBV3-2 CASSSSTANTQYF TGTGCCAGCAGCTCCTCCACCGCGAATACGCAGTATTTT
. TRBJ1-1 . TRBV2 CASSGGRMNTEAFF TGTGCCAGCAGTGGGGGGCGCATGAACACTGAAGCTTTCTTT
TRBD1 TRBJ1-1 . TRBV19 CASSSIGGEKKTEAFF TGTGCCAGTAGTTCGATAGGGGGCGAAAAAAAGACTGAAGCTTTCTTT
TRBD2 TRBJ2-1 . TRBV28 CASRTPVAGEGNEQFF TGTGCCAGCCGTACCCCCGTAGCGGGAGAGGGCAATGAGCAGTTCTTC
. TRBJ2-1 . TRBV6-2/TRBV6-3 CASSFLSYNEQFF TGTGCCAGCAGTTTCCTCTCCTACAATGAGCAGTTCTTC
. TRBJ1-1 . TRBV28 CASSLVGTGRTEAFF TGTGCCAGCAGTTTGGTGGGTACGGGGAGAACTGAAGCTTTCTTT
TRBD2 TRBJ2-1 . TRBV28 CASSLGSGRTYEQFF TGTGCCAGCAGTTTGGGTAGCGGGAGAACTTATGAGCAGTTCTTC
. TRBJ1-4 . TRBV27 CASSSTAHNEKLFF TGTGCCAGCAGTTCGACAGCGCATAATGAAAAACTGTTTTTT
TRBD2 TRBJ2-1 . TRBV6-2/TRBV6-3 CASSYDGTSGRRQFF TGTGCCAGCAGTTACGACGGGACTAGCGGGAGGAGGCAGTTCTTC
. TRBJ1-1 . TRBV7-2 CASSLVTLNTEAFF TGTGCCAGCAGCTTAGTAACTTTGAACACTGAAGCTTTCTTT
. TRBJ1-3 . TRBV4-1 CASNQEGRGGNTIYF TGCGCCAGCAACCAAGAAGGTCGGGGAGGAAACACCATATATTTT
. TRBJ1-5 . TRBV24-1 CATSDAGFNQPQHF TGTGCCACCAGTGACGCGGGGTTCAATCAGCCCCAGCATTTT
TRBD1 TRBJ2-5 . TRBV9 CASSPWTGGEETQYF TGTGCCAGCAGTCCTTGGACAGGGGGGGAAGAGACCCAGTACTTC
TRBD2 TRBJ2-7 . TRBV4-3 CASSHGSGKSNEQYF TGCGCCAGCAGCCACGGTAGCGGGAAATCTAACGAGCAGTACTTC